This paragraph covers one TCR beta chain sequence. It lacks a known antigen. Base qualities are not provided; no much larger clone lies one nucleotide away. This specimen belongs to a study of cytomegalovirus exposure and HLA in healthy donors listed by TCRdb under 2017. Notes on the research overall: In an earlier analysis of under 600 of the donors, less than 350 Gb of sequence data and approximately 120 million unique TCR beta sequences from about 190 million T cells were reported. Genome-wide SNP genotypes for about 60% of the roughly 670 donors were used in a later genetic analysis, which treated that subset as a discovery cohort. To decide whether each TCR beta V gene segment behaved as functional or pseudogenic, an earlier analysis of approximately 590 of the donors relied on high-throughput TCR beta sequencing. Because of strong linkage in the cohort, roughly five DR-DQ haplotypes were treated as single units for association and clustering. A later analysis re-examined previously published TCR beta repertoires from roughly 720 donors and added high-resolution HLA genotyping to investigate patterns of TCR occurrence. The number of typed donors differed by locus: about 620-640 for A, B, C, DRB1 and DQB1; some 540 for DQA1; some 590 for DPA1; and 400 to 480 for DPB1. Alongside the repertoire data, information on donor age, sex, ethnicity and CMV serostatus was compiled. HLA typing included class I and class II loci at four-digit resolution. The study aimed to test whether cataloging public T cell receptors could reveal signatures of past pathogen exposure. Of the 300 to 450 genotyped donors, 65% to 90% fell in the genetic ancestry cluster associated with self-reported Caucasian donors. Across about 370 genotyped donors of the cohort, an average of approximately 200,000 unique TCR beta nucleotide sequences per donor were sequenced, and approximately 17% of those sequences were non-productive. The study profiled the T cell repertoires of around 700 subjects by immunosequencing and related them to cytomegalovirus serostatus. Rather than using new phenotypic data, the later analysis identified candidate immune exposures from TCR beta sequences and from how often those sequences occurred across donors. To predict cytomegalovirus infection status, the study combined high-throughput TCR immunosequencing, statistical association of individual TCRs with disease status, and machine learning. An early release that covered about 640 HLA-typed donors contained approximately 300 gigabases of sequencing data and 80 million or so unique TCR sequences. A separate validation cohort of roughly 110 different subjects was used in addition to the roughly 700-subject first cohort. All discovery cohort repertoires had been generated using a single sequencing platform.

From the cysteine through the phenylalanine, the CDR3 covers 14 amino acids. Only the CDR3 region is kept as DNA, spanning 42 bases read in frame from base 1. V has 3 bases trimmed and J has 7 bases trimmed; junction bases matching no gene number 7. CDR1 and CDR2, looked up from the germline V gene, are SGHTA and FQGNSA. Libraries were built with the immunoSEQ multiplex PCR assay. The multiplex PCR relied on a mix of 60 forward primers for TCR Vbeta segments and 13 reverse primers for TCR Jbeta segments. The CDR3 region of rearranged TCR beta genes was amplified from genomic DNA by a multiplex PCR assay. The amplified TCR beta libraries were sequenced on the Illumina HiSeq System as 87-base-pair reads. As for how the authors treated the data: Across the roughly 640 repertoires, a later analysis counted approximately 83 million unique TCR beta chains, some 11 million of which were shared by at least two donors. To remove PCR and sequencing errors, raw reads were error-corrected and collapsed into unique sequences using a nearest-neighbor algorithm that merged closely related sequences. To assign V, D and J gene segments, CDR3 sequences were aligned to IMGT reference sequences. For a sequence to be retained, at least a six-nucleotide match to both a V gene segment and a J gene segment was required. Rearrangements were classified as productive when the CDR3 lacked stop codons and remained in frame with V and J, and all other rearrangements were classified as non-productive. CDR3 was defined by IMGT convention, running from the second conserved V-encoded cysteine to the conserved J-encoded phenylalanine. Sequences without an unambiguous match to a single V gene segment were excluded from the earlier analysis of several hundred of the donors. An earlier analysis of roughly 590 of the donors called V segments functional above 56.7% productive rearrangements and segregating when the between-donor standard deviation exceeded 5%. A statistical classification framework was built to diagnose cytomegalovirus status from the catalog of TCR beta chain sequences. In a later analysis, TCR nucleotide sequences were compared against IMGT/GENE-DB human TR gene sequences so that V and J genes could be assigned. A later analysis assigned CDR3 sequences and most-parsimonious VDJ recombination scenarios with the TCRdist pipeline. A later analysis defined each TCR beta chain by its CDR3 amino acid sequence plus V-gene family, and excluded reads lacking a unique V-gene family. In a later analysis, approximately 590 highly shared, low-generation-probability nucleotide sequences were removed to address suspected cross-contamination and a sequencing artifact. In a later analysis, a clonal expansion index for each public chain was calculated from normalized within-repertoire ranks of inferred template counts. Generation probabilities in a later analysis came from a VDJ recombination model fitted to out-of-frame rearrangements, and those results were checked against IGoR. A later analysis scored TCR-TCR, TCR-HLA and TCR-CMV co-occurrence with hypergeometric tests, applying a repertoire-size bias correction to TCR pairs. A later analysis estimated false discovery rates by permuting HLA or CMV assignments 20 times. In a later analysis, co-occurring TCRs were grouped using DBSCAN, and TCRdist sequence similarity was added for clustering within HLA-allele-positive subsets. Repertoires with fewer than 30,000 or more than 120,000 public chains, plus five repertoires with anomalous nucleotide sharing, were excluded from co-occurrence clustering. TCRdb took over this immuneACCESS table, retaining in-frame rearrangements with V and J assigned. Such tables are incomplete; in checked studies, under half of the missing clones stem from an unresolved V gene, and the remainder is unexplained. V and J calls and clone size are those listed in that table; D and trimming were worked out from the DNA. The sample table lists about 270,000 clones, 86% of them with a count of one. The ten largest account for 3.5% to 4% of the sample.

The cohort was made up of 500 to 800 healthy bone marrow donors. Cohort members were all nominally healthy when sampled, although unrecorded immune exposures were likely present. The donor tested CMV seropositive and was one of the 289 seropositive cohort members. A peripheral blood sample was collected from each donor, and TCR beta sequencing was performed on peripheral blood mononuclear cells. Genomic DNA extraction from the blood cell samples was performed with the Qiagen DNeasy Blood Extraction Kit. The research as a whole found: A further reported finding was that TCR beta sequences accurately predicted the HLA-A and HLA-B alleles for most subjects in the first cohort. The study gave a list of about 170 TCR beta chains associated with cytomegalovirus. Compared with equally common non-associated chains, HLA-associated TCR beta chains in a later analysis were more clonally expanded and had lower generation probabilities. An earlier analysis of around 600 of the donors showed that most TCR beta V segments appeared in productive rearrangements either about 87% or about 30% of the time, which broadly matched IMGT annotations. This cohort had only TCR beta chains sequenced, and the lack of alpha or paired-chain data limited which features could be detected. In vitro tests confirmed that a few of the cytomegalovirus-associated TCR beta chains recognize cytomegalovirus antigens. A later analysis reported that several top co-occurrence clusters appeared linked to parvovirus B19, influenza, CMV and Epstein-Barr virus. Linkage disequilibrium might explain the correlated functional status among segregating V segments, but an unknown experimental factor could not be ruled out. A cluster of highly shared sequence variants was judged likely to be a technical artifact of the sequencing pipeline. Most CMV-associated TCR beta chains appeared to be HLA-restricted in a later analysis, and the HLA associations seemed to be driven largely by CMV exposure. An association between a missense DCLRE1C variant and V-gene and J-gene trimming of TCR beta chains was found in a later genetic analysis and replicated in an independent cohort. While some public TCRs were present in many individuals, most TCR sequences turned up only very rarely across donors. Compared with the roughly 700-donor mean, donors in an Asian-associated ancestry cluster had fewer N-insertions in productive TCRs, according to a later genetic analysis. It was suggested by the authors that the approach could potentially be generalized to other disease states and immunological phenotypes. Cytomegalovirus status was reported to be diagnosed by the classifier with high specificity and sensitivity in both the original and validation cohorts. Because HLA typing was missing for some donors at each locus, association tests included only the typed subset. Specific HLA alleles were associated with 15,000 to 20,000 TCR beta sequences at a false discovery rate of 0.05 in a later analysis. Assigning TCR associations to individual alleles was difficult when HLA alleles, especially DR and DQ, strongly co-occurred. Because the 87-base-pair reads could not distinguish some IMGT-functional V segments, including TRBV6-2 and TRBV6-3, those segments were excluded. Sequencing depth was assumed to be roughly uniform across donors in the presence/absence analyses, though that assumption may not hold. Because counts were too low, about 15 rarely observed V segments, including chromosome 9 orphons, were left out of the earlier analysis of some 640 of the donors. The only immune exposure information available for the cohort was CMV serostatus. A later analysis found that TCR association rates varied across HLA loci, with DRB1 alleles showing the most associated TCRs and HLA-C alleles the fewest.

The V gene is TRBV7-2 and the J gene is TRBJ2-3, with 7 junctional bases fitting TRBD2. Material for sequencing was PBMCs. This TCR came from a man in his forties in good health and CMV-seropositive. The CDR3 region has the sequence CASSLGGSLNTQYF. The bases read TGTGCCAGCAGCTTGGGCGGGAGTTTGAATACGCAGTATTTT.